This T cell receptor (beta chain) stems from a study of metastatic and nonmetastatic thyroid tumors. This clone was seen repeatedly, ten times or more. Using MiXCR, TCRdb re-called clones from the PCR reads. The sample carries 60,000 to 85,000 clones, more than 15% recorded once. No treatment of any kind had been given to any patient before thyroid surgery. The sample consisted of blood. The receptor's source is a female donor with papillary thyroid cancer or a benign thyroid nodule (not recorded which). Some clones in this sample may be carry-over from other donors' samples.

CDR3 protein: CASSYTGGTGELFF. CDR3 DNA sequence: TGCGCCAGCAGCTACACAGGGGGCACCGGGGAGCTGTTTTTT. The chain employs TRBV5-1 and TRBJ2-2; 8 bases map to TRBD1. V lost 3 bases, J lost 4 bases, and 2 bases stayed unmatched. In germline, CDR1 is SGHRS, CDR2 YFSETQ. The CDR3 consists of 14 residues.